This TCR beta chain came from a study of shared clonotypes between healthy human individuals. Whole-study context: A couple of women and a few men aged 18 to 49 made up the donors.

Study-wide findings and caveats: Richness estimates generally favored naive over memory subsets.

Generated by immunoSEQ multiplex PCR, the TCRdb table keeps only in-frame clones and is missing some. The sample consists of under 1,100,000 clones, about 80% of them appearing once. The donors were all Caucasian adults (living in Nashville, Tennessee). Both subsets, CD45RA+ naive and CD45RA-negative memory, were split from the CD4+ cells. Remarks on this clone: Its antigen is not known. Different DNA sequences within this sample yield the same CDR3.

Germline CDR1 reads GTSNPN; CDR2 reads SVGIG (reference sequence). The V and J ends lost 5 bases and 7 bases respectively, with 9 bases between them. The CDR3 extends over 12 amino acids. The chain links TRBV30 to TRBJ1-6; tentative D call: TRBD1 (5 bases). The clonotype was recovered from a man aged 18 to 30 in good health. The sequenced sample consisted of memory CD4+ T cells sorted from blood. Subset: CD45RA-negative fraction. CDR3 bases: TGTGCCTGGGACAGACACAATTCACCCCTCCACTTT. Translating gives CAWDRHNSPLHF.